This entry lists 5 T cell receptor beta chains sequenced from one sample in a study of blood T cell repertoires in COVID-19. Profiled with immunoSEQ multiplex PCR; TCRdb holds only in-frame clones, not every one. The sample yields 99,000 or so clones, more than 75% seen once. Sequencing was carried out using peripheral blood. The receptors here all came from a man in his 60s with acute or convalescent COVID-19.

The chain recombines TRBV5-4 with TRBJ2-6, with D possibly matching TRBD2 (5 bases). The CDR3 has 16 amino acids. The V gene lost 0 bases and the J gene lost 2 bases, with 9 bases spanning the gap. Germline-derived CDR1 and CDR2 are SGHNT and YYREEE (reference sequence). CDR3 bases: TGTGCCAGCAGCTTGGTGGCCGGGGCTGGGGCCAACGTCCTGACTTTC. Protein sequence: CASSLVAGAGANVLTF. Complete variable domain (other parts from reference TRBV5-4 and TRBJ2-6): ETGVTQSPTHLIKTRGQQVTLRCSSQSGHNTVSWYQQALGQGPQFIFQYYREEENGRGNFPPRFSGLQFPNYSSELNVNALELDDSALYLCASSLVAGAGANVLTFGAGSRLTVL.

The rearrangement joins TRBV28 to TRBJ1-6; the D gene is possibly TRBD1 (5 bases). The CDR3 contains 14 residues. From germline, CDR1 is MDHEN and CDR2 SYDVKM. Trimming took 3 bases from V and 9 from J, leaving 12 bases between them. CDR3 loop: CASSFGREVSPLHF. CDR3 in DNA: TGTGCCAGCAGTTTTGGCAGGGAGGTTTCACCCCTCCACTTT.

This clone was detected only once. CDR3 in amino acids: CSASYVGLPPLHF. CDR3 coding DNA: TGCAGTGCTAGTTACGTCGGACTTCCACCCCTCCACTTT. The chain joins TRBV20-1 to TRBJ1-6; D is unresolved. Germline CDR1 and CDR2: DFQATT and SNEGSKA (reference sequence). The CDR3 is made up of 13 amino acids. Trimming took 3 bases from V and 11 from J, leaving 14 bases between them.

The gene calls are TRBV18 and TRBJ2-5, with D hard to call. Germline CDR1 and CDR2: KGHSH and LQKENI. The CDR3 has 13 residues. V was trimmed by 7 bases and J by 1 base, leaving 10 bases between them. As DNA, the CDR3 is TGTGCCAGCTTAAGACAACCCCAAGAGACCCAGTACTTC. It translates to CASLRQPQETQYF.

The CDR3, as DNA: TGCGCCAGCAGTGAGTACAGGGCGAACACTGAAGCTTTCTTT. It encodes CASSEYRANTEAFF. V and J are TRBV10-1 and TRBJ1-1, with D maybe TRBD1 (6 bases). The V gene's germline CDR1 is WNHNN and CDR2 SYGVQD (reference sequence). The CDR3 is made up of 14 amino acids. Trimming cost V 1 base and J 1 base, with 7 bases left between them.